This entry features one T cell receptor beta chain sequence. V trimming: 2 bases; J trimming: 1 base; junction bases outside the gene matches: 5. From germline, CDR1 is SGHRS and CDR2 YFSETQ. The CDR3 sequence is 16 residues long. Per the original data handling: Nucleated cell counts were estimated from reference gene primer amplification. Method: immunoSEQ multiplex PCR; TCRdb's copy keeps in-frame clones and lacks some. The DNA was the basis for D and trimming; V, J and clone size are from that table. The sample has over 100,000 clones; around 77% are singletons. This sample stems from a study of blood T cell repertoires in COVID-19. In the study overall: Both acute and convalescent COVID-19 samples were obtained from the United States, Italy and Spain. PBMCs, B-cell-depleted T cells, or T cells provided the cDNA or gDNA that made up the material.

The specimen was peripheral blood. This chain links TRBV5-1 with TRBJ2-1; 8 bases line up with TRBD2. The clonotype comes from a man between 60 and 70 years old with active or convalescent COVID-19. CDR3 loop: CASSLSSGQSYNEQFF. The CDR3 coding sequence is TGCGCCAGCAGCTTATCTAGCGGGCAATCCTACAATGAGCAGTTCTTC.